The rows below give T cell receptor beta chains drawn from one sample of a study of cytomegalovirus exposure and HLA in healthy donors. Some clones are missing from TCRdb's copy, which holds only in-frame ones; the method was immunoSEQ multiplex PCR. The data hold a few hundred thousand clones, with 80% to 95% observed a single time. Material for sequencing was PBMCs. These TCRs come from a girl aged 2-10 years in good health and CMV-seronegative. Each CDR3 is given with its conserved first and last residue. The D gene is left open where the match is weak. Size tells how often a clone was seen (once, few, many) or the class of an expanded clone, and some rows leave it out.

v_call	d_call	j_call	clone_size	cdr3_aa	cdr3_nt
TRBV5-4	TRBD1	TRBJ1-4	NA	CASSLGTGGEKLFF	TGTGCCAGCAGCCTTGGGACAGGAGGAGAAAAACTGTTTTTT
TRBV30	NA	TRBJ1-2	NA	CAWSVSLVGGYTF	TGTGCCTGGAGTGTAAGTTTGGTGGGCGGCTACACCTTC
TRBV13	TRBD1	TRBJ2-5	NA	CASSPNRGQETQYF	TGTGCCAGCAGCCCCAACAGGGGCCAAGAGACCCAGTACTTC
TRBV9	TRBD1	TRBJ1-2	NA	CASSVRGSGTEYGYTF	TGTGCCAGCAGCGTAAGGGGGTCGGGGACAGAATATGGCTACACCTTC
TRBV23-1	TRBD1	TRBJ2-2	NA	CASSHQIGQGYTGELFF	TGCGCCAGCAGTCACCAGATCGGACAGGGTTACACCGGGGAGCTGTTTTTT
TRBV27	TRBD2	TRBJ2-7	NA	CASSLASGSMEQYF	TGTGCCAGCAGTTTGGCTAGCGGTTCGATGGAGCAGTACTTC
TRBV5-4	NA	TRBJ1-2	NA	CASSLSTVRYGYTF	TGTGCCAGCAGCTTGAGTACAGTCCGCTATGGCTACACCTTC
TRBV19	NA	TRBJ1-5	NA	CASSPGGLDQPQHF	TGTGCCAGTAGTCCGGGGGGATTGGATCAGCCCCAGCATTTT
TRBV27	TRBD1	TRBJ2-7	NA	CASSFGTGTYEQYF	TGTGCCAGCAGTTTCGGGACAGGTACCTACGAGCAGTACTTC
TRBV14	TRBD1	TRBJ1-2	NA	CASSRSSGQFYGYTF	TGTGCCAGCAGCCGATCTTCGGGACAGTTCTATGGCTACACCTTC
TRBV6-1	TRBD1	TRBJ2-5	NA	CASSPGQDRETQYF	TGTGCCAGCAGTCCGGGACAGGATCGAGAGACCCAGTACTTC
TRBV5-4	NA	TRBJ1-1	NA	CASSLPQGNTEAFF	TGTGCCAGCAGCTTACCACAGGGGAACACTGAAGCTTTCTTT
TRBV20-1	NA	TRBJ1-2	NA	CSAPYGYTF	TGCAGTGCCCCTTATGGCTACACCTTC
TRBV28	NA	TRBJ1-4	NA	CASTGLNEKLFF	TGTGCCAGCACAGGACTAAATGAAAAACTGTTTTTT
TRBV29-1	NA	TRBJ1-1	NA	CSVEVRGGSDGTEAFF	TGCAGCGTTGAAGTTCGGGGGGGGTCCGACGGCACTGAAGCTTTCTTT
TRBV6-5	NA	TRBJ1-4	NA	CASRRQINEKLFF	TGTGCCAGCAGGAGACAGATTAATGAAAAACTGTTTTTT
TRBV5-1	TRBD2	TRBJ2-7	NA	CASSPSGTRLYEQYF	TGCGCCAGCTCCCCCTCCGGGACTAGACTATACGAGCAGTACTTC
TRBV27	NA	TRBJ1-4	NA	CASSSKGRTNEKLFF	TGTGCCAGCAGTTCAAAGGGGCGTACTAATGAAAAACTGTTTTTT
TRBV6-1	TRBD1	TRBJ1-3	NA	CASKGTGPSGTIYF	TGTGCCAGCAAGGGGACAGGTCCCTCGGGCACCATATATTTT
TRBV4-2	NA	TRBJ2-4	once	CASSQGRAGAKNIQYF	TGTGCCAGCAGCCAAGGGAGGGCCGGAGCCAAAAACATTCAGTACTTC
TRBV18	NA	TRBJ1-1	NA	CASSPVGEVNTEAFF	TGTGCCAGCTCACCCGTTGGAGAGGTTAACACTGAAGCTTTCTTT
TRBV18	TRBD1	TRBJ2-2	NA	CASSPRQGDLPNTGELFF	TGTGCCAGCTCACCACGGCAGGGGGACCTCCCGAACACCGGGGAGCTGTTTTTT
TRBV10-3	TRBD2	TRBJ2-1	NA	CAISESAASGRYNEQFF	TGTGCCATCAGTGAGTCGGCGGCTAGCGGGAGATACAATGAGCAGTTCTTC
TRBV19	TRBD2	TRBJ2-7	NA	CASRLAGGNEQYF	TGTGCCAGTAGACTAGCGGGAGGCAACGAGCAGTACTTC
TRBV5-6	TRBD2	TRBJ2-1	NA	CASSPLLAGGPNEQFF	TGTGCCAGCAGCCCTTTACTAGCGGGAGGGCCTAATGAGCAGTTCTTC
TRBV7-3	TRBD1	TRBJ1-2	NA	CASSPGGLGYGYTF	TGTGCCAGCAGCCCAGGGGGACTTGGCTATGGCTACACCTTC
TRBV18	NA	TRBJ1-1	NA	CASSTLGGETEAFF	TGTGCCAGCTCTACCTTGGGGGGGGAAACTGAAGCTTTCTTT
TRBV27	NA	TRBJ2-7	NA	CASSFSRGAIPHEQYF	TGTGCCAGCAGTTTCAGTCGTGGGGCCATTCCCCACGAGCAGTACTTC
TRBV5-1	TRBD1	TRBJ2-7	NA	CASSQGQGVRTYEQHF	TGCGCCAGCAGCCAGGGACAGGGGGTTAGGACCTACGAGCAGCACTTC
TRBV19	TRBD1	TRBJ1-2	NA	CASSFTGVYGYTF	TGTGCCAGTAGTTTCACAGGGGTCTATGGCTACACCTTC
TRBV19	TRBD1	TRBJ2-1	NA	CASSTIRDRGYNEQFF	TGTGCCAGTAGTACCATCCGGGACAGGGGTTACAATGAGCAGTTCTTC
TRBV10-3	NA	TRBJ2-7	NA	CAISRTDYEQYF	TGTGCCATCAGTCGGACAGATTACGAGCAGTACTTC
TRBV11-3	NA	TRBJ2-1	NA	CASSTGGGVNEQFF	TGTGCCAGCAGCACCGGAGGGGGGGTAAATGAGCAGTTCTTC
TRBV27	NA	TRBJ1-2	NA	CASSLMAGAQYTF	TGTGCCAGCAGTTTAATGGCAGGGGCCCAATACACCTTC
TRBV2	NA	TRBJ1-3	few	CASSEGPGGVENTIYF	TGTGCCAGCAGTGAAGGGCCGGGCGGGGTGGAAAACACCATATATTTT
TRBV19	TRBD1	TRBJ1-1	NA	CASRDRATAGTEAFF	TGTGCCAGCCGGGACAGGGCCACCGCGGGTACTGAAGCTTTCTTT
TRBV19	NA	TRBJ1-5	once	CASSIGDSRNQPQHF	TGTGCCAGTAGTATAGGAGACTCAAGGAATCAGCCCCAGCATTTT
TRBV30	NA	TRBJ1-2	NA	CAWSEQNPRQSRGYTF	TGTGCCTGGAGTGAGCAAAACCCAAGACAGAGCCGAGGCTACACCTTC
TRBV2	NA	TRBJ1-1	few	CASSKGKGMNTEAFF	TGTGCCAGCAGTAAGGGGAAAGGGATGAACACTGAAGCTTTCTTT
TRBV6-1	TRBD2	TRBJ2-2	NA	CASTETSGGVGELFF	TGTGCCAGCACTGAAACCAGCGGGGGGGTCGGGGAGCTGTTTTTT
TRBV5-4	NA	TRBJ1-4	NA	CASSLGGFNEKLFF	TGTGCCAGCAGCTTGGGAGGGTTTAATGAAAAACTGTTTTTT